The entry below gives a single T cell receptor (beta chain) sequence along with its context. The antigen remains unidentified. Assembly of TCR beta libraries relied on iRepertoire HTBI primers together with Arm-PCR of CDR3 regions. Original methodology: Samples revealed under 65 TRBV and over twelve TRBJ segments. Via MiXCR, TCRdb re-called the multiplex PCR reads, giving one row per CDR3 protein. The V and J calls here are based on TCRdb, not the publication. The table lists fewer than 350,000 distinct CDR3 sequences, 15% to 20% of them singletons, with more than 30% in the top ten. From germline, CDR1 is LNHDA and CDR2 SQIVND (reference sequence). Trimming removed 7 bases from V and 0 bases from J, with 14 bases in between. The CDR3 runs 15 residues. Indicated time point: newly diagnosed GD, antithyroid drugs for less than 3 months. Extracted RNA from PBMCs served as the source of the TCR library. Into tubes containing EDTA, 8 to 9 milliliters of peripheral blood were drawn.

The source of the sample is a study of regulatory T cells in long-lasting Graves disease. About the research overall: Less than 3 months of antithyroid drugs had been taken by newly diagnosed Graves' patients.

Points from the study as a whole: The study found TRBV28, TRBJ1-2 and TRBJ2-5 favored in persistent disease.

The sequence came from a female donor with Graves disease. Sequenced material: peripheral blood mononuclear cells (PBMCs), taken at new diagnosis, from a patient treated with antithyroid drugs. The chain is built from TRBV19 and TRBJ2-3, with a possible D match to TRBD2 (5 bases). The DNA for the CDR3 is TGTGCCAGTATGGACTCTATGGCTAGCACAGATACGCAGTATTTT. Its translation is CASMDSMASTDTQYF.